This record looks at one TCR beta chain sequence and its context. It has no known antigen specificity. The record has no base qualities; no much larger clone is one base away. These data originate in a study of cytomegalovirus exposure and HLA in healthy donors (dated 2017 in TCRdb). As for the study more broadly: In an earlier analysis of 587 of the donors, 250 to 300 Gb of sequence data and just under 120 million unique TCR beta sequences from about 179 million T cells were reported. The study aimed to test whether cataloging public T cell receptors could reveal signatures of past pathogen exposure. Among the approximately 400 genotyped donors, under 90% belonged to the genetic ancestry cluster associated with self-reported Caucasian donors. An early release that covered around 590 HLA-typed donors contained around 330 gigabases of sequencing data and 75 million to 100 million unique TCR sequences. Donor age, sex, ethnicity and CMV serostatus were collected together with the repertoire data. The study combined high-throughput TCR immunosequencing, statistical association of individual TCRs with disease status, and machine learning to predict cytomegalovirus infection status. Genome-wide SNP genotypes for about 55% of the 666 donors were used in a later genetic analysis, which treated that subset as a discovery cohort. An earlier analysis of approximately 630 of the donors applied high-throughput TCR beta sequencing to assess whether each TCR beta V gene segment acted as functional or pseudogenic. A later analysis re-examined previously published TCR beta repertoires from roughly 650 donors and added high-resolution HLA genotyping to investigate patterns of TCR occurrence. The number of donors typed differed by locus, with roughly 620-640 for A, B, C, DRB1 and DQB1, roughly 520 for DQA1, about 610 for DPA1, and around 430 for DPB1. Using immunosequencing, the study profiled T cell repertoires from 666 subjects and related those repertoires to cytomegalovirus serostatus. Among over 350 genotyped donors of the cohort, an average of roughly 240,000 unique TCR beta nucleotide sequences were sequenced per donor, around 20% of them non-productive. HLA typing covered class I and class II loci at four-digit resolution. A separate validation cohort of roughly 110 different subjects was used in addition to the roughly 640-subject first cohort. Rather than drawing on any new phenotypic data, the later analysis identified candidate immune exposures from TCR beta sequences and the way those sequences occurred across donors. All discovery cohort repertoires had been generated on a single sequencing platform. About five DR-DQ haplotypes were handled as single units for association and clustering because linkage in the cohort was strong. Overall study outcomes, separate from this receptor: A later analysis associated about 17,000 TCR beta sequences with specific HLA alleles at a false discovery rate of 0.05. Assigning TCR associations to individual alleles was difficult when HLA alleles, especially DR and DQ, strongly co-occurred. The authors suggested that the approach could potentially be generalized to other disease states and immunological phenotypes. Because the 87-base-pair reads could not distinguish some IMGT-functional V segments, including TRBV6-2 and TRBV6-3, those segments were excluded. The only immune exposure information available for the cohort was CMV serostatus. HLA typing was unavailable for some donors at each locus, so association tests used only the typed subset. According to a later analysis, most CMV-associated TCR beta chains appeared to be HLA-restricted, and the HLA associations seemed to be driven largely by CMV exposure. In this cohort, only TCR beta chains were sequenced, and detectable features were limited by the absence of alpha or paired-chain data. Broadly in line with IMGT annotations, most TCR beta V segments showed up in productive rearrangements about 90% or about 30% of the time in an earlier analysis of approximately 640 of the donors. A later analysis found that TCR association rates varied across HLA loci, with DRB1 alleles showing the most associated TCRs and HLA-C alleles the fewest. Correlated functional status among segregating V segments might be attributable to linkage disequilibrium, but an unknown experimental factor could not be ruled out. In a later analysis, HLA-associated TCR beta chains showed more clonal expansion and lower generation probabilities than non-associated chains that were equally common. Compared with the approximately 670-donor mean, donors in an Asian-associated ancestry cluster had fewer N-insertions in productive TCRs, according to a later genetic analysis. An association between a missense DCLRE1C variant and V-gene and J-gene trimming of TCR beta chains was found in a later genetic analysis and replicated in an independent cohort. Most TCR sequences were observed very rarely across donors, whereas some public TCRs were present in many individuals. In the study, about 150 TCR beta chains were listed as associated with cytomegalovirus. In vitro tests confirmed that a few of the cytomegalovirus-associated TCR beta chains recognize cytomegalovirus antigens. In both the original and validation cohorts, the classifier was reported to diagnose cytomegalovirus status with high specificity and sensitivity. Over 15 rarely observed V segments, including chromosome 9 orphons, were excluded from the earlier analysis of some 590 of the donors because counts were too low. The presence/absence analyses assumed that sequencing depth was roughly uniform across donors, and that assumption may not be true. A further reported finding was that TCR beta sequences accurately predicted the HLA-A and HLA-B alleles for most subjects in the first cohort. A later analysis reported that several top co-occurrence clusters appeared linked to parvovirus B19, influenza, CMV and Epstein-Barr virus. The sequencing pipeline was judged likely to have produced a cluster of highly shared sequence variants as a technical artifact.

V has 0 bases trimmed and J has 1 base trimmed; junction bases matching no gene number 8. According to the germline V gene (reference sequence), CDR1 reads LNHNV and CDR2 reads YYDKDF. CDR3 length: 20 amino acids, cysteine to phenylalanine. The entry retains the CDR3 DNA only, 60 bases that are in frame from base 1. The cohort consisted of 650 to 700 healthy bone marrow donors. All cohort members were sampled while nominally healthy, although unrecorded immune exposures were likely present. The donor tested CMV seronegative and was one of the 352 seronegative cohort members. Each donor provided a peripheral blood sample, and peripheral blood mononuclear cells were used for TCR beta sequencing. The Qiagen DNeasy Blood Extraction Kit was used to extract genomic DNA from the blood cell samples. Libraries came from the immunoSEQ multiplex PCR assay. For the multiplex PCR, a mixture combining 60 forward primers for TCR Vbeta segments and 13 reverse primers for TCR Jbeta segments was used. The CDR3 region of rearranged TCR beta genes was amplified from genomic DNA by a multiplex PCR assay. The Illumina HiSeq System was used to sequence the amplified TCR beta libraries as 87-base-pair reads. The study's processing was this. A later analysis counted tens of millions of unique TCR beta chains across the roughly 700 repertoires, and 10 million to 11 million of these chains were shared by at least two donors. A nearest-neighbor algorithm error-corrected the raw reads and collapsed the reads into unique sequences, merging closely related sequences to remove PCR and sequencing errors. V, D and J gene segments were assigned by aligning CDR3 sequences to IMGT reference sequences. For a sequence to be retained, a match of at least six nucleotides to both a V gene segment and a J gene segment was required. Rearrangements were called productive when the CDR3 lacked stop codons and stayed in frame with V and J; all others were non-productive. CDR3 was defined by IMGT convention, running from the second conserved V-encoded cysteine to the conserved J-encoded phenylalanine. The earlier analysis of about 620 of the donors excluded sequences that lacked an unambiguous match to a single V gene segment. An earlier analysis of a few hundred of the donors called V segments functional above 56.7% productive rearrangements and segregating when the between-donor standard deviation exceeded 5%. A statistical classification framework was built for diagnosing cytomegalovirus status from the catalog of TCR beta chain sequences. In a later analysis, TCR nucleotide sequences were compared against IMGT/GENE-DB human TR gene sequences so that V and J genes could be assigned. The TCRdist pipeline was used in a later analysis to assign CDR3 sequences and most-parsimonious VDJ recombination scenarios. In a later analysis, every TCR beta chain was defined by the combination of its CDR3 amino acid sequence and its V-gene family, and reads without a unique V-gene family were dropped. As a way to deal with suspected cross-contamination and a sequencing artifact, a later analysis dropped hundreds of nucleotide sequences that were highly shared and had low generation probability. A later analysis calculated a clonal expansion index for each public chain from normalized within-repertoire ranks of inferred template counts. In a later analysis, generation probabilities were computed using a VDJ recombination model fitted to out-of-frame rearrangements, and the results were checked against IGoR. A later analysis scored TCR-TCR, TCR-HLA and TCR-CMV co-occurrence with hypergeometric tests, applying a repertoire-size bias correction to TCR pairs. False discovery rates were estimated in a later analysis by permuting HLA or CMV assignments 20 times. In a later analysis, co-occurring TCRs were grouped with DBSCAN, and TCRdist sequence similarity was added when clustering was performed within HLA-allele-positive subsets. Repertoires with fewer than 30,000 or more than 120,000 public chains, plus five repertoires with anomalous nucleotide sharing, were excluded from co-occurrence clustering. Imported from immuneACCESS, the table was reduced by TCRdb to in-frame sequences with V and J called. These copies leave out some clones; in studies compared against another copy, an unresolved V gene accounts for under half, and the cause of the remainder is not known. V and J calls plus clone size are reproduced from that table; the DNA served to infer D and trimming. The sample table records 150,000 to 200,000 clones; around 80% of these occur just once. The ten largest clones add up to around 2% of the sample.

Recombination joined TRBV15 with TRBJ2-6, with TRBD2 matching 11 junction bases. Specimen: PBMCs. The receptor was derived from a man aged 18 to 29 in good health and CMV-seronegative. DNA sequence: TGTGCCACCAGCAGAGATCTAGCGGGGGGCCCCACATCTGGGGCCAACGTCCTGACTTTC. It codes for CATSRDLAGGPTSGANVLTF.